Listed here are 2 T cell receptor beta chains from one sample, sequenced in a study of T-cell reconstitution after alpha-beta-depleted transplantation in children. Unique molecular identifiers were incorporated when the TCRbeta library was constructed. TCRdb independently ran MiXCR on the PCR reads; one entry per CDR3 protein. The sample holds 700,000 to 850,000 distinct CDR3 sequences, 16% seen once. Specimen: PBMCs, mostly from graft donor cells, collected 360 days after TCRalphabeta/CD19-depleted stem cell transplant. The receptors shown here come from a male patient aged 10 to 17 who had a stem cell transplant for acute lymphoblastic leukemia, so the T cells may come from the graft donor.

This clonotype was counted at least ten times. The chain's CDR3 is CASRPDHLAGGLRELFF. CDR3 nucleotides: TGCGCCAGCAGACCGGATCACTTAGCGGGAGGGCTTCGGGAGCTGTTTTTT. The V gene is TRBV5-1, the J gene TRBJ2-2; 11 positions match TRBD2. The CDR3 spans 17 residues. J lost 9 bases, V lost 5 bases, and 15 bases had no gene match. Germline V gene sequence: CDR1 SGHRS, CDR2 YFSETQ.

This clonotype turned up a few times. This chain uses TRBV7-8 with TRBJ2-2; TRBD2 is a possible D gene (6 bases). CDR1 SGHVS and CDR2 FQNEAQ come from the germline V gene. Trimming removed 1 base at V and 5 bases at J, with 20 bases between. The CDR3 extends over 18 amino acids. CDR3 DNA: TGTGCCAGCAGCTTAGTCGGCCATATACGGGAGATTACCGGGGAGCTGTTTTTT. Translating it yields CASSLVGHIREITGELFF. Based on the CDR3 plus reference TRBV7-8 and TRBJ2-2, the full variable domain is GAGVSQSPRYKVAKRGQDVALRCDPISGHVSLFWYQQALGQGPEFLTYFQNEAQLDKSGLPSDRFFAERPEGSVSTLKIQRTQQEDSAVYLCASSLVGHIREITGELFFGEGSRLTVL.